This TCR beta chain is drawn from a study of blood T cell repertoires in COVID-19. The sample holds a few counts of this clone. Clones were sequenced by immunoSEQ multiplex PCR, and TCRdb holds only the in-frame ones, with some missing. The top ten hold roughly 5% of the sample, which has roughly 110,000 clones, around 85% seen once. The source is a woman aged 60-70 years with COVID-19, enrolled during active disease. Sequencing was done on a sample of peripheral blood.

The CDR3 coding sequence is TGTGCCACCAGCAGAGATATGGAGACAGCTAACTATGGCTACACCTTC. This gives the protein CATSRDMETANYGYTF. The chain couples TRBV15 to TRBJ1-2, with a tentative D call TRBD1 (5 bases). V lost 0 bases to trimming and J lost 0 bases, with 11 bases between them. The CDR3 extends over 16 amino acids. The germline gives CDR1 LNHNV, CDR2 YYDKDF (reference sequence).